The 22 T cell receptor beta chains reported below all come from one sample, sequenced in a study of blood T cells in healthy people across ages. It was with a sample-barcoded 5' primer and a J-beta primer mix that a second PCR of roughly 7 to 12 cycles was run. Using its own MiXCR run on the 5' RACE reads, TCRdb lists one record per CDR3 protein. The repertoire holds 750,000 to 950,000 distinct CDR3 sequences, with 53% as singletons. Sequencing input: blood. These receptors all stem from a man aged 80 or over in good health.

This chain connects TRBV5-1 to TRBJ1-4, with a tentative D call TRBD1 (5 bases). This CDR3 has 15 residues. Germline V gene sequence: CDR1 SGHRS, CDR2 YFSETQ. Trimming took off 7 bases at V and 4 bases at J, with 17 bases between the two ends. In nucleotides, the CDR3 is TGCGCCAGCCGTAAGGGCCAGGGTATTAATGAAAAACTGTTTTTT. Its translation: CASRKGQGINEKLFF.

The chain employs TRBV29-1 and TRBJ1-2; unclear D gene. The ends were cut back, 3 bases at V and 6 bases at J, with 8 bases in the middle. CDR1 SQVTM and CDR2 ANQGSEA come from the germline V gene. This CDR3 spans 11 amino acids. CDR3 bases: TGCAGCGTTGAGGGGAGACATGGCTACACCTTC. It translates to CSVEGRHGYTF. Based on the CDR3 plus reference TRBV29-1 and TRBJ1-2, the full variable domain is SAVISQKPSRDICQRGTSLTIQCQVDSQVTMMFWYRQQPGQSLTLIATANQGSEATYESGFVIDKFPISRPNLTFSTLTVSNMSPEDSSIYLCSVEGRHGYTFGSGTRLTVV.

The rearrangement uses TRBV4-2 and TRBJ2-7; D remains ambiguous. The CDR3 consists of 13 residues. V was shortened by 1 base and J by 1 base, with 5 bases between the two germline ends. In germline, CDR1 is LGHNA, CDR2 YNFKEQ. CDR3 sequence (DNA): TGTGCCAGCAGCCAAGTTCAGTCCTACGAGCAGTACTTC. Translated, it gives CASSQVQSYEQYF.

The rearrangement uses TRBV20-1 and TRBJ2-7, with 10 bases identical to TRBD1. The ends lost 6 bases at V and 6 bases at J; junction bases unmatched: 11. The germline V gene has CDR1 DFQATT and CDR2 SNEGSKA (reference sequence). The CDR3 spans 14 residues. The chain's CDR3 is CSASPGTGEAEQYF. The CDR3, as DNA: TGCAGTGCCTCACCAGGGACAGGGGAGGCCGAGCAGTACTTC.

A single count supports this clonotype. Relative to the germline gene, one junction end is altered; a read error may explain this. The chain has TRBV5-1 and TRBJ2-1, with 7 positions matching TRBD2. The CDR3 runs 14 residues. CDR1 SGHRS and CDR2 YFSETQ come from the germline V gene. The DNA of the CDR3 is TGCGCCAGCAGCTTTAACCGGGAGGTCAATGGGCAGTTCTTC. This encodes CASSFNREVNGQFF.

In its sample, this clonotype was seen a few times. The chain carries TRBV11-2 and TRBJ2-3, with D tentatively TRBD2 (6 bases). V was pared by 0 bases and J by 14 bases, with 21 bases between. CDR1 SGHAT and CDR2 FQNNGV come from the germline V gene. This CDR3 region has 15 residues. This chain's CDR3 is CASSLERAGNRYAYF. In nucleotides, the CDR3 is TGTGCCAGCAGCTTAGAACGAGCGGGCAACAGATACGCGTATTTT.

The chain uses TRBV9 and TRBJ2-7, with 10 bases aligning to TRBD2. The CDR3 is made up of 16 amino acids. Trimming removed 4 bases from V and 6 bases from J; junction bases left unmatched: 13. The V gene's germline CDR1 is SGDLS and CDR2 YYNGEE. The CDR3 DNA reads TGTGCCAGCAGCCCAAGTGGTAGCGGGAGGCTCAGCGAGCAGTACTTC. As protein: CASSPSGSGRLSEQYF.

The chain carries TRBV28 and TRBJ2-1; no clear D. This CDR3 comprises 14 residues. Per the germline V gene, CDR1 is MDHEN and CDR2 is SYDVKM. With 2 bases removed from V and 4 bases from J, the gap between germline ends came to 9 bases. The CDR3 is CASSLAEVYNEQFF. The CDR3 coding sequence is TGTGCCAGCAGTTTAGCGGAAGTGTACAATGAGCAGTTCTTC.

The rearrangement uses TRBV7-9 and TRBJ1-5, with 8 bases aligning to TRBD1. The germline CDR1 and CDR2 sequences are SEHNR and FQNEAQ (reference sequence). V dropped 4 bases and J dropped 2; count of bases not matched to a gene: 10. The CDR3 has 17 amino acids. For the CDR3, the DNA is TGTGCCAGCAGCTACAAACAGGGGGAAGATGGCAATCAGCCCCAGCATTTT. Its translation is CASSYKQGEDGNQPQHF.

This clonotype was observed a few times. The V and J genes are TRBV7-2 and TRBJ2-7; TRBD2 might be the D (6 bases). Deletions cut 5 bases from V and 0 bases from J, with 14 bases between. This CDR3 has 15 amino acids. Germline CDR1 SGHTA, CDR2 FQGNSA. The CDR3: CASSARGGNSYEQYF. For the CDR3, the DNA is TGTGCCAGCAGCGCCCGCGGCGGGAACTCCTACGAGCAGTACTTC.

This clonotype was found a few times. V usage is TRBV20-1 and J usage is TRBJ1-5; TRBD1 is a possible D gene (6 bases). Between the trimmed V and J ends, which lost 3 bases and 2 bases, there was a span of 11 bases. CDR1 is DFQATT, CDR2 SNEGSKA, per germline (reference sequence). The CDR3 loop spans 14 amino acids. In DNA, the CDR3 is TGCAGTGCTAGGCAGGGGTTGGGCAATCAGCCCCAGCATTTT. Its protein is CSARQGLGNQPQHF.

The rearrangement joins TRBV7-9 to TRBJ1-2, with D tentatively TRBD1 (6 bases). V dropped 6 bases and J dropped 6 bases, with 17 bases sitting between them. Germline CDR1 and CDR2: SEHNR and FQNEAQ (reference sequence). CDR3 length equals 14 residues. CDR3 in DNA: TGTGCCAGCAGTGAAACAGGGTACAACGATGGCTACACCTTC. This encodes CASSETGYNDGYTF. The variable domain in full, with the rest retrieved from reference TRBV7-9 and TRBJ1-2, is DTGVSQNPRHKITKRGQNVTFRCDPISEHNRLYWYRQTLGQGPEFLTYFQNEAQLEKSRLLSDRFSAERPKGSFSTLEIQRTEQGDSAMYLCASSETGYNDGYTFGSGTRLTVV.

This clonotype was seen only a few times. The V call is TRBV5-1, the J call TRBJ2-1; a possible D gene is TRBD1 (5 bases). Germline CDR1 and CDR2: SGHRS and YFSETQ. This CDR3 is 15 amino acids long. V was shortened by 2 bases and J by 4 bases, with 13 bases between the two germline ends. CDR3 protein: CASSFAPNRYNEQFF. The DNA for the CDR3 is TGCGCCAGCAGCTTCGCCCCCAACAGGTACAATGAGCAGTTCTTC.

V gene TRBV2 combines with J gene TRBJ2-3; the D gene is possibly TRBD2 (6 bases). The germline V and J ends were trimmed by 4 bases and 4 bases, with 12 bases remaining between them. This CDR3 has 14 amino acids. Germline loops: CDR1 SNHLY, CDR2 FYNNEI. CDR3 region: CASSARGLADTQYF. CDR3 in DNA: TGTGCCAGCAGTGCCCGGGGACTTGCAGATACGCAGTATTTT.

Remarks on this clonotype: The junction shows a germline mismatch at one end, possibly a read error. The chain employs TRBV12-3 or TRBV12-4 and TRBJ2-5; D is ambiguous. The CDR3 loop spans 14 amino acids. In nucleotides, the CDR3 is TGTGTCAGCAGTTTGTTAGCTGCAAAGGCAGAGCAGTACTTC. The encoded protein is CVSSLLAAKAEQYF.

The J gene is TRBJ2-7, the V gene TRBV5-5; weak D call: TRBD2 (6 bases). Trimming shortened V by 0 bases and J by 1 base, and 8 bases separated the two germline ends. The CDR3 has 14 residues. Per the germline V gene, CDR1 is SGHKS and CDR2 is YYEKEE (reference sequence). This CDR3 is CASSLDAGSYEQYF. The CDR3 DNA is TGTGCCAGCAGCTTGGACGCGGGATCCTACGAGCAGTACTTC.

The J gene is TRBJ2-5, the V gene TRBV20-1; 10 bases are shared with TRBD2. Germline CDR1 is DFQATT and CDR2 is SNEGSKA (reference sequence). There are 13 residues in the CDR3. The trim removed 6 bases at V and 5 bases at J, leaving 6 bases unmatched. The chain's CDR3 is CSAQGLADETQYF. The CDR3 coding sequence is TGCAGTGCCCAAGGACTAGCGGACGAGACCCAGTACTTC.

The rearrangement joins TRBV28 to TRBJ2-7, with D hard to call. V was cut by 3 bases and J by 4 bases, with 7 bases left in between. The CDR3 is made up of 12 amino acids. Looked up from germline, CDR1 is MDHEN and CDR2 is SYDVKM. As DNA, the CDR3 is TGTGCCAGCAGTTTGGATCAATACGAGCAGTACTTC. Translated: CASSLDQYEQYF. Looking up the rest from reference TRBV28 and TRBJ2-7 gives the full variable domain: DVKVTQSSRYLVKRTGEKVFLECVQDMDHENMFWYRQDPGLGLRLIYFSYDVKMKEKGDIPEGYSVSREKKERFSLILESASTNQTSMYLCASSLDQYEQYFGPGTRLTVT.

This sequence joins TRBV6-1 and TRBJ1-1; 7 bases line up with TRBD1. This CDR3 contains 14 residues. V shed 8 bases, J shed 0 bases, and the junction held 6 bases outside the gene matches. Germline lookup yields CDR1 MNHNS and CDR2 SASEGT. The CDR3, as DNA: TGTGCCAGCCGCTGGACAGGTATGAACACTGAAGCTTTCTTT. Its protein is CASRWTGMNTEAFF.

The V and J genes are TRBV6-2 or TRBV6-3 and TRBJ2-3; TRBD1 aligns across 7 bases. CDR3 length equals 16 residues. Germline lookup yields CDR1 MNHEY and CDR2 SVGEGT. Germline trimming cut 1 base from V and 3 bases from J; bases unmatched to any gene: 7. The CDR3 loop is CASSYFGTVVTDTQYF. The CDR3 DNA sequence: TGTGCCAGCAGTTACTTCGGGACAGTGGTGACAGATACGCAGTATTTT.

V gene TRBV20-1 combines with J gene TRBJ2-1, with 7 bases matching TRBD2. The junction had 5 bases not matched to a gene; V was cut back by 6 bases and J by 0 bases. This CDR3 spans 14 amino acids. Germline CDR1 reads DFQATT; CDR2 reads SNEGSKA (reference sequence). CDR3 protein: CSALRESSYNEQFF. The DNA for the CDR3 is TGCAGTGCACTGCGGGAGTCCTCCTACAATGAGCAGTTCTTC.

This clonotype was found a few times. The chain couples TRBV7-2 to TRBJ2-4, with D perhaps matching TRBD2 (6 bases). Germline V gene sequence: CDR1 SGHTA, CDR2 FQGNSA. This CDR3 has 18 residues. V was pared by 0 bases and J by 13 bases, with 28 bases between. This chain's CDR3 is CASSLAGSFGGLNLEQYF. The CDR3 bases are TGTGCCAGCAGCTTAGCAGGAAGTTTTGGGGGGTTGAATTTGGAGCAGTACTTC.